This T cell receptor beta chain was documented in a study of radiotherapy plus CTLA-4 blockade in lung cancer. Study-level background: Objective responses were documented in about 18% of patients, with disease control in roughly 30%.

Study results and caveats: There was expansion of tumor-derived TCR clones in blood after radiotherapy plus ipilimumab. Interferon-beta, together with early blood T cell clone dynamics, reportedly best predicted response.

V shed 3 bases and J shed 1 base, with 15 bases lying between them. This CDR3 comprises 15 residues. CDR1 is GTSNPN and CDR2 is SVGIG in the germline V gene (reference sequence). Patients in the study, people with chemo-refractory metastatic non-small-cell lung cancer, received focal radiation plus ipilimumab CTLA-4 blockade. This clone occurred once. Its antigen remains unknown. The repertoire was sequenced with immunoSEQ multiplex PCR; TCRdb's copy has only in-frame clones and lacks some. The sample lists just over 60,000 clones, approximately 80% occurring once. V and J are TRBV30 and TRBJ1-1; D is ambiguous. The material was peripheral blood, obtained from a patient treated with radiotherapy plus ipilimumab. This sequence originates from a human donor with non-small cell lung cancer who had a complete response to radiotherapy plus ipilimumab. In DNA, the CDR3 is TGTGCCTGGAGGGGTTGGAGAAGAAGGAACACTGAAGCTTTCTTT. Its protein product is CAWRGWRRRNTEAFF.